The present T cell receptor beta chain was sequenced within a study of OX40 agonist ivuxolimab in advanced cancers. Study-wide points: Partial responders dosed at 0.1-3.0 mg/kg displayed clonal expansion ranking among the lowest.

A note on this clone: Antigen specificity is unknown.

Produced via immunoSEQ multiplex PCR; TCRdb's table is partial and in-frame only. The sample holds 50,000 to 65,000 clones, about nine tenths seen once. Per germline, CDR1 SGHNT and CDR2 YENEEA. Deletions cut 2 bases from V and 4 bases from J, with 16 bases between. The CDR3 consists of 16 residues. The TCR comes from an adult with an advanced solid tumor such as melanoma, head and neck, liver or kidney cancer. The V gene is TRBV11-3, the J gene TRBJ2-3, with D tentatively TRBD2 (6 bases). Sample: CD4+ or CD8+ T cells sorted from blood, taken in a trial of the OX40 agonist ivuxolimab. The CDR3 loop reads CASSLPLGTSPDTQYF. The DNA of the CDR3 is TGTGCCAGCAGCTTACCCCTAGGAACTAGCCCAGATACGCAGTATTTT.